This TCR beta chain was documented in a study of T-cell memory formation after mild COVID-19. Overall study findings and caveats: Pre-infection memory held some responding clones, suggesting pre-existing cross-reactive T cells responded. Unconfirmed was the SARS-CoV-2 specificity of second-wave clones that peaked on day 37. Shrinking CD4+ clones were chiefly CM and EM; CD8+ ones were chiefly EMRA. Clones contracting day 15 to 85 were balanced CD4/CD8; later expanders leaned CD4+.

Remarks on this clonotype: What it binds is not known.

The CDR3 is made up of 16 amino acids. Germline trimming cut 0 bases from V and 4 bases from J; bases unmatched to any gene: 6. CDR1 SGHRS and CDR2 YFSETQ come from the germline V gene. TCRdb analysed the 5' RACE reads with MiXCR anew, one entry per CDR3 protein. The table records roughly 100,000 distinct CDR3 sequences, roughly 12% of them present only once. The chain couples TRBV5-1 to TRBJ1-1; 10 bases line up with TRBD1. The receptor's source is an adult woman who had mild COVID-19 (a few samples of this study predate the infection). Cell type and time point are not known. The sample taken for sequencing was PBMCs or a T cell subset sorted from them (not recorded which). DNA of the CDR3: TGCGCCAGCAGCTTGGAGCCGGGACAGGGGTCCACTGAAGCTTTCTTT. Its protein is CASSLEPGQGSTEAFF.